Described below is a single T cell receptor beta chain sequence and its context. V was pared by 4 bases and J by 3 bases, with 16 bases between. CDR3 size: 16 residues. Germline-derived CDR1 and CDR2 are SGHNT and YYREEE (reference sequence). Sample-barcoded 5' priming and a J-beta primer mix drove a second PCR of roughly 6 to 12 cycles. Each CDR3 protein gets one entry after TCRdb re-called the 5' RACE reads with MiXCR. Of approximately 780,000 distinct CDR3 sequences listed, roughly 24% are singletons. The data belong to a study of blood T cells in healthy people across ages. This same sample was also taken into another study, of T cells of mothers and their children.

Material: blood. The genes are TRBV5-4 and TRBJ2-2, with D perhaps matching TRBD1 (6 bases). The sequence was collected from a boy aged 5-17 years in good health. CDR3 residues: CASSASGVIDTGELFF. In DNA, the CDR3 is TGTGCCAGCAGCGCGTCAGGGGTGATTGACACCGGGGAGCTGTTTTTT.